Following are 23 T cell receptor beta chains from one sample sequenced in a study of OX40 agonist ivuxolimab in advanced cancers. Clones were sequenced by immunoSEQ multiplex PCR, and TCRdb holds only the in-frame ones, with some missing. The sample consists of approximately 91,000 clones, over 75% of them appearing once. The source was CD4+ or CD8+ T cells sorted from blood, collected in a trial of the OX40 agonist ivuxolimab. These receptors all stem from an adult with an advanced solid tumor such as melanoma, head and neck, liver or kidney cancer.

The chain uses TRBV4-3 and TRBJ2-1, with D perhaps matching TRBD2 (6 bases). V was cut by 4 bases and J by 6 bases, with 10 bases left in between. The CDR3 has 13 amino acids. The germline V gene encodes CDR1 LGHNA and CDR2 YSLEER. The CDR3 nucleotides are TGCGCCAGCAGCCGCGGGGACTTCAATGAGCAGTTCTTC. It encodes CASSRGDFNEQFF.

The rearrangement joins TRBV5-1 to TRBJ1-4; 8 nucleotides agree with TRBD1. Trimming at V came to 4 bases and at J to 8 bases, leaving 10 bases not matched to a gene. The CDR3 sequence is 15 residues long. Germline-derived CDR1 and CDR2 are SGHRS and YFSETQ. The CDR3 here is CASSPDGQGVEKLFF. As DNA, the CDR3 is TGCGCCAGCAGCCCGGATGGACAGGGAGTGGAAAAACTGTTTTTT.

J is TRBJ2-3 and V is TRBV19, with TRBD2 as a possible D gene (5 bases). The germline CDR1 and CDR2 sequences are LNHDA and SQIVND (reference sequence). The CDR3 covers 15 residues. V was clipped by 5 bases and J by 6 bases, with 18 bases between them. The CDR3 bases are TGTGCCAGTAGTCCGCAACTAGGGAGAGCGGATACGCAGTATTTT. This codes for CASSPQLGRADTQYF.

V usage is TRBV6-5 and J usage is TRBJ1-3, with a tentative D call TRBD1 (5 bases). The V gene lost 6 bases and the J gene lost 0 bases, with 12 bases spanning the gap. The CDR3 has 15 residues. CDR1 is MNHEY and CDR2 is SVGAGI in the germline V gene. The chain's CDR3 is CASRGGRISGNTIYF. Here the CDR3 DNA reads TGTGCCAGCAGGGGGGGACGGATCTCTGGAAACACCATATATTTT.

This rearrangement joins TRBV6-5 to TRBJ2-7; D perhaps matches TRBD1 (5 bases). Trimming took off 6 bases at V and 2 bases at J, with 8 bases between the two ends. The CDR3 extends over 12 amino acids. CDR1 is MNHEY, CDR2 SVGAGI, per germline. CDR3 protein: CASSRQTYEQYF. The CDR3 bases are TGTGCCAGCAGCCGACAGACCTACGAGCAGTACTTC.

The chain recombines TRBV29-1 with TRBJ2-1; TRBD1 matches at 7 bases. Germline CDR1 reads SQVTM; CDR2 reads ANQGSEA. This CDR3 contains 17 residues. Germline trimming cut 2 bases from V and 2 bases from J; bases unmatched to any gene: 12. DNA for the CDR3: TGCAGCGTTGAAACCCGCCCCGACAGGGTCACCTACAATGAGCAGTTCTTC. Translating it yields CSVETRPDRVTYNEQFF.

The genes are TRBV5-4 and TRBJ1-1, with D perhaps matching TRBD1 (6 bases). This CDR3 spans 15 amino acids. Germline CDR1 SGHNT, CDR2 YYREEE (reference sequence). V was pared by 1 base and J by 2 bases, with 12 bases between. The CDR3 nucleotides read TGTGCCAGCAGCTTGAGGGACACAATAAACACTGAAGCTTTCTTT. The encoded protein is CASSLRDTINTEAFF.

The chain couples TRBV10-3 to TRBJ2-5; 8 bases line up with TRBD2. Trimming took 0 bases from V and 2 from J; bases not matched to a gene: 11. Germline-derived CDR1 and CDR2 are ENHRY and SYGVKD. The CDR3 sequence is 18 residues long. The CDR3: CAISESQLASGFQETQYF. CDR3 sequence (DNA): TGTGCCATCAGTGAGTCACAATTGGCTAGCGGGTTTCAAGAGACCCAGTACTTC.

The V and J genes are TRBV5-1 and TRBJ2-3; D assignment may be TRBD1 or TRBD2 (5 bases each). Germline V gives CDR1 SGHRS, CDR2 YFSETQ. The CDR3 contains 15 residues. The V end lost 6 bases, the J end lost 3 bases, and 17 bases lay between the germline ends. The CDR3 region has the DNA TGCGCCAGCAATAGGGACCCACGCGGGACAGATACGCAGTATTTT. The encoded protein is CASNRDPRGTDTQYF. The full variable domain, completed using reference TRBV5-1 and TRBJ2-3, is KAGVTQTPRYLIKTRGQQVTLSCSPISGHRSVSWYQQTPGQGLQFLFEYFSETQRNKGNFPGRFSGRQFSNSRSEMNVSTLELGDSALYLCASNRDPRGTDTQYFGPGTRLTVL.

The CDR3 here is CASSLQGANEKLFF. As DNA, the CDR3 is TGTGCCAGCAGCCTCCAAGGGGCGAATGAAAAACTGTTTTTT. The chain links TRBV28 to TRBJ1-4, with D possibly being TRBD1 (5 bases). The CDR3 totals 14 residues. The germline CDR1 and CDR2 sequences are MDHEN and SYDVKM. Trimming took 6 bases from V and 5 from J, leaving 13 bases between them.

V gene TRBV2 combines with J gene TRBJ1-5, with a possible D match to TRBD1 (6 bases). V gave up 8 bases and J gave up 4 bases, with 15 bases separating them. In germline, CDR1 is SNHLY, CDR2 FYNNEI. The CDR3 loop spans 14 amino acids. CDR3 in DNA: TGTGCCAGCTGCCAGGGAAGGGGGAATCAGCCCCAGCATTTT. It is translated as CASCQGRGNQPQHF.

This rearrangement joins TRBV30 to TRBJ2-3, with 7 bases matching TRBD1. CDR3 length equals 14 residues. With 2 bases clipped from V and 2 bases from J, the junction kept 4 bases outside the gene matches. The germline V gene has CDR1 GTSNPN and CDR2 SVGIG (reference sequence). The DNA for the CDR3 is TGTGCCTGGAGTCCCGGGACAGCCACAGATACGCAGTATTTT. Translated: CAWSPGTATDTQYF.

CDR3 in DNA: TGTGCCAGCAGCTTCCCGGGGGCTGTCGGCTACACCTTC. Protein: CASSFPGAVGYTF. The chain couples TRBV5-6 to TRBJ1-2, with a weak D call TRBD1 (6 bases). The CDR3 spans 13 residues. Between the trimmed V and J ends, which lost 2 bases and 8 bases, there was a span of 13 bases. The V gene's germline CDR1 is SGHDT and CDR2 YYEEEE.

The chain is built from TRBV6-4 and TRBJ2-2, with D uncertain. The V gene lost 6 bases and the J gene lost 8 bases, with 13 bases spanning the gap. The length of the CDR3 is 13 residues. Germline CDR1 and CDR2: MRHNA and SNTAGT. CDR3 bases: TGTGCCAGCAGCCCAGAGTTGAGGGGGGAGCTGTTTTTT. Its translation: CASSPELRGELFF.

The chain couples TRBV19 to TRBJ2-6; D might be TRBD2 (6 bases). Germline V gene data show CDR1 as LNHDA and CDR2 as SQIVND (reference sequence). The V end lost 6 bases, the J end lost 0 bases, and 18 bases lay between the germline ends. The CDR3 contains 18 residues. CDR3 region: CASRSSGSPSSGANVLTF. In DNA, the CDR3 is TGTGCCAGTAGAAGCAGCGGGTCCCCCAGCTCTGGGGCCAACGTCCTGACTTTC.

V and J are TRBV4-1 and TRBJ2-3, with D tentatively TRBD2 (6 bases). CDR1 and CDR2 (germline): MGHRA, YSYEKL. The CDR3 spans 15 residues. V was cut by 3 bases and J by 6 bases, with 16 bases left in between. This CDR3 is CASSHSLEAGDTQYF. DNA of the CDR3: TGCGCCAGCAGCCATTCTTTGGAGGCGGGGGATACGCAGTATTTT.

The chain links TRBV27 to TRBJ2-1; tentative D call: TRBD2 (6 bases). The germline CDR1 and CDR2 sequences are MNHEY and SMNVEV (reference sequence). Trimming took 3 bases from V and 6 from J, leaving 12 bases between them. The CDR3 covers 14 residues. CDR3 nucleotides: TGTGCCAGCAGTTTGCCGGGACTTTTCAATGAGCAGTTCTTC. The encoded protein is CASSLPGLFNEQFF.

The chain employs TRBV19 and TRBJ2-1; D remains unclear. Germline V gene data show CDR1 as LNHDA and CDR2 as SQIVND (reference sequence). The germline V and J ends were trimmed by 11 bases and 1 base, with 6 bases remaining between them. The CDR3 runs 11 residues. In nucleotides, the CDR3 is TGTGCCGCAAGATCCTACAATGAGCAGTTCTTC. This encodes CAARSYNEQFF.

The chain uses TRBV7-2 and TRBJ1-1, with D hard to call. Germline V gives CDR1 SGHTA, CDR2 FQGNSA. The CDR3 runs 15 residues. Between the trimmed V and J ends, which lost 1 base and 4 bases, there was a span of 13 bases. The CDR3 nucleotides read TGTGCCAGCAGCTTAGTGACCGATAGAGGCACTGAAGCTTTCTTT. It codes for CASSLVTDRGTEAFF.

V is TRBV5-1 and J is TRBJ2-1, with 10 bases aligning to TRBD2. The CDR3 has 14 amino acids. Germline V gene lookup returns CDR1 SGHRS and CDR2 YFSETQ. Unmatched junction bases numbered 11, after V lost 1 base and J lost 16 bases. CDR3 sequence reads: CASSLSQREGPSFF. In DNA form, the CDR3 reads TGCGCCAGCAGCTTGAGCCAGCGGGAGGGCCCCTCCTTCTTC.

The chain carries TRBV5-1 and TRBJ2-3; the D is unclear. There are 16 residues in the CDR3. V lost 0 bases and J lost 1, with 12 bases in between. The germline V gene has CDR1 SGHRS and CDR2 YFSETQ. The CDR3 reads CASSLVAEEGTDTQYF. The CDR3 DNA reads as TGCGCCAGCAGCTTGGTAGCCGAAGAGGGCACAGATACGCAGTATTTT.

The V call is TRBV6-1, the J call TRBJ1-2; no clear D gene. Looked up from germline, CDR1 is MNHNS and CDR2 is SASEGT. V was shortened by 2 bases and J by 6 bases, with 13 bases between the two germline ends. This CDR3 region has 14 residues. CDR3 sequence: CASSERVGLNGYTF. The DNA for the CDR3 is TGTGCCAGCAGTGAACGCGTCGGTTTGAATGGCTACACCTTC.

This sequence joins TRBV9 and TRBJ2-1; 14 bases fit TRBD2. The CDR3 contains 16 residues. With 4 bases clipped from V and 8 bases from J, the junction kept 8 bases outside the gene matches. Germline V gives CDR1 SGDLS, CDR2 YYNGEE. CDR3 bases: TGTGCCAGCAGCACCGGACTAGCGGGAGGATTTGATGAGCAGTTCTTC. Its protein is CASSTGLAGGFDEQFF. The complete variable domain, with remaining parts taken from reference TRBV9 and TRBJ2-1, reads DSGVTQTPKHLITATGQRVTLRCSPRSGDLSVYWYQQSLDQGLQFLIQYYNGEERAKGNILERFSAQQFPDLHSELNLSSLELGDSALYFCASSTGLAGGFDEQFFGPGTRLTVL.